This entry describes one TCR beta chain. What it binds is unknown. Sequenced by immunoSEQ multiplex PCR; TCRdb stores in-frame clones only, minus some. Of about 130,000 clones listed, just under 95% are singletons. The data stem from a study of cytomegalovirus exposure and HLA in healthy donors. General study points: Testing in vitro showed three CMV-associated chains specific for CMV antigens.

The donors were members of the validation cohort comprising some 130 subjects, separate from the approximately 710-subject first cohort. In germline, CDR1 is KGHSH, CDR2 LQKENI. V was cut by 0 bases and J by 6 bases, with 9 bases left in between. The CDR3 length is 14 residues. The sequencing sample was made of PBMCs. J is TRBJ2-1 and V is TRBV18; D ambiguous. The source is a young woman in good health and CMV-seronegative. CDR3 residues: CASSPPPESNEQFF. In DNA, the CDR3 is TGTGCCAGCTCACCACCGCCTGAGAGCAATGAGCAGTTCTTC. Based on the CDR3 plus reference TRBV18 and TRBJ2-1, the full variable domain is NAGVMQNPRHLVRRRGQEARLRCSPMKGHSHVYWYRQLPEEGLKFMVYLQKENIIDESGMPKERFSAEFPKEGPSILRIQQVVRGDSAAYFCASSPPPESNEQFFGPGTRLTVL.